The text below deals with one T cell receptor beta chain. These data originate in a study of sequential checkpoint blockade in melanoma. About the research overall: Patients were randomized 1:1 to nivolumab-then-ipilimumab or ipilimumab-then-nivolumab first-line.

As for treatment: randomized to nivolumab then ipilimumab (arm A) or the reverse (arm B). None of the patients previously received DNA-damaging chemotherapy. From thawed PBMCs, live CD3+CD8+ cells negative for CD19 and CD56 were sorted. The CDR3 totals 15 residues. Germline values: CDR1 LNHDA, CDR2 SQIVND (reference sequence). V lost 1 base, J lost 8 bases, and 5 bases stayed unmatched. Using immunoSEQ multiplex PCR, the repertoire was profiled, and TCRdb retains in-frame clones only, with some absent. The table lists over 8,500 clones, around three fifths of them singletons. This material consisted of CD8+ T cells sorted from blood (inferred from file names), taken from a patient given nivolumab and ipilimumab in sequence. The V gene is TRBV19, the J gene TRBJ2-1; 10 positions agree with TRBD2. This receptor was taken from a human donor with melanoma. CDR3 nucleotides: TGTGCCAGTAGTATAGTGTCTAGCGGGAGAGATGAGCAGTTCTTC. It yields the protein CASSIVSSGRDEQFF.